This is a list of T cell receptor beta chains from one sample in a study of CD8 T cells in Susac syndrome. TCRdb called the immunoSEQ multiplex PCR reads again in MiXCR, with one record for every CDR3 protein. Of about 120,000 distinct CDR3 sequences in the sample, 85% to 95% were seen once. Sequencing was performed on CD4+ T cells from PBMCs. Receptors originate from a human donor with multiple sclerosis. CDR3s include the opening cysteine and the closing phenylalanine or tryptophan. Each record gives: J gene, V gene, CDR3 length, CDR3 protein.

j_gene: TRBJ2-3; v_gene: TRBV5-4; len: 15; CDR3aa: CASSSTANPADTQYF
j_gene: TRBJ1-5; v_gene: TRBV6-2/TRBV6-3; len: 16; CDR3aa: CASSSVGAYSNQPQHF
j_gene: TRBJ1-2; v_gene: TRBV30; len: 13; CDR3aa: CAWSMTGDNGYTF
j_gene: TRBJ1-6; v_gene: TRBV20-1; len: 15; CDR3aa: CSARGQGENNSPLHF
j_gene: TRBJ2-3; v_gene: TRBV24-1; len: 13; CDR3aa: CATSDFFGDTQYF
j_gene: TRBJ2-2; v_gene: TRBV19; len: 14; CDR3aa: CASSDFGGSRELFF
j_gene: TRBJ1-5; v_gene: TRBV30; len: 13; CDR3aa: CAWSVREGQPQHF
j_gene: TRBJ2-3; v_gene: TRBV25-1; len: 14; CDR3aa: CASSEYLGTDTQYF
j_gene: TRBJ1-4; v_gene: TRBV6-5; len: 17; CDR3aa: CASSYSRGRVESEKLFF
j_gene: TRBJ1-2; v_gene: TRBV3-1; len: 14; CDR3aa: CASSQGGGFRGYTF
j_gene: TRBJ1-4; v_gene: TRBV27; len: 13; CDR3aa: CASKEDRREKLFF
j_gene: TRBJ1-1; v_gene: TRBV27; len: 9; CDR3aa: CARSPEAFF
j_gene: TRBJ2-7; v_gene: TRBV30; len: 13; CDR3aa: CAWSADRAHEQYF
j_gene: TRBJ2-2; v_gene: TRBV19; len: 15; CDR3aa: CASSTDTTPTGELFF
j_gene: TRBJ1-2; v_gene: TRBV20-1; len: 13; CDR3aa: CSARLGVNYGYTF
j_gene: TRBJ1-1; v_gene: TRBV19; len: 14; CDR3aa: CASSRVRFATEAFF
j_gene: TRBJ2-5; v_gene: TRBV3-1; len: 14; CDR3aa: CASSLLDREGTQYF
j_gene: TRBJ2-5; v_gene: TRBV18; len: 12; CDR3aa: CASSPIRETQYF
j_gene: TRBJ2-5; v_gene: TRBV30; len: 13; CDR3aa: CAWSLGHQETQYF
j_gene: TRBJ1-3; v_gene: TRBV19; len: 15; CDR3aa: CASSATVNSGNTIYF
j_gene: TRBJ2-7; v_gene: TRBV11-3; len: 17; CDR3aa: CASSHNLGGSRTYEQYF
j_gene: TRBJ2-3; v_gene: TRBV12-5; len: 13; CDR3aa: CASGTHAQGTQYF
j_gene: TRBJ2-2; v_gene: TRBV3-1; len: 17; CDR3aa: CASSHLGGGVSTGELFF
j_gene: TRBJ2-3; v_gene: TRBV24-1; len: 15; CDR3aa: CATSDPGQLTDTQYF
j_gene: TRBJ2-2; v_gene: TRBV29-1; len: 14; CDR3aa: CSVEGAGFTGELFF
j_gene: TRBJ1-1; v_gene: TRBV19; len: 15; CDR3aa: CASTIRHRMNTEAFF
j_gene: TRBJ2-4; v_gene: TRBV30; len: 15; CDR3aa: CAWTQGGTGGNIQYF
j_gene: TRBJ2-7; v_gene: TRBV5-5; len: 12; CDR3aa: CASSFIVYEQYF
j_gene: TRBJ1-1; v_gene: TRBV18; len: 14; CDR3aa: CASSRGGAGTEAFF
j_gene: TRBJ1-5; v_gene: TRBV30; len: 14; CDR3aa: CAWGGGRSNQPQHF
j_gene: TRBJ1-6; v_gene: TRBV15; len: 16; CDR3aa: CATSRTQTGHNSPLHF
j_gene: TRBJ2-3; v_gene: TRBV6-2/TRBV6-3; len: 15; CDR3aa: CASTFGLASTDTQYF
j_gene: TRBJ1-3; v_gene: TRBV7-9; len: 12; CDR3aa: CASSLSVNTIYF
j_gene: TRBJ2-7; v_gene: TRBV2; len: 14; CDR3aa: CASSGVRGPYEQYF
j_gene: TRBJ1-6; v_gene: TRBV6-2/TRBV6-3; len: 15; CDR3aa: CASSYSIREGSPLHF
j_gene: TRBJ2-7; v_gene: TRBV4-1; len: 15; CDR3aa: CASSREGQGAYEQYF
j_gene: TRBJ2-7; v_gene: TRBV15; len: 14; CDR3aa: CATSRDRTGEEQYF
j_gene: TRBJ2-7; v_gene: TRBV12-3/TRBV12-4; len: 14; CDR3aa: CASSRGDRVHEQYF
j_gene: TRBJ1-4; v_gene: TRBV29-1; len: 15; CDR3aa: CSATQTFTWDEKLFF
j_gene: TRBJ1-2; v_gene: TRBV11-1; len: 15; CDR3aa: CASSLGTGGAYGYTF
j_gene: TRBJ2-7; v_gene: TRBV10-1; len: 14; CDR3aa: CASSKGQGIFEQYF
j_gene: TRBJ2-4; v_gene: TRBV28; len: 13; CDR3aa: CASEGGPGNIQYF
j_gene: TRBJ2-5; v_gene: TRBV9; len: 14; CDR3aa: CASSVGQLQETQYF
j_gene: TRBJ1-2; v_gene: TRBV6-1; len: 14; CDR3aa: CASRNRGGNYGYTF
j_gene: TRBJ2-5; v_gene: TRBV4-1; len: 16; CDR3aa: CASSPRLAGGPETQYF
j_gene: TRBJ1-1; v_gene: TRBV7-2; len: 16; CDR3aa: CASSLYRWGSNTEAFF
j_gene: TRBJ1-2; v_gene: TRBV30; len: 12; CDR3aa: CAWSLEIRGYTF
j_gene: TRBJ2-6; v_gene: TRBV25-1; len: 15; CDR3aa: CASTDEDSGANVLTF
j_gene: TRBJ1-1; v_gene: TRBV6-5; len: 15; CDR3aa: CASSYSRPRNPEAFF
j_gene: TRBJ1-2; v_gene: TRBV12-3/TRBV12-4; len: 13; CDR3aa: CASSPQSIYGYTF
j_gene: TRBJ1-1; v_gene: TRBV5-1; len: 11; CDR3aa: CASSTTTQAFF
j_gene: TRBJ1-2; v_gene: TRBV6-1; len: 14; CDR3aa: CASTSGDTRGGYTF
j_gene: TRBJ1-2; v_gene: TRBV20-1; len: 13; CDR3aa: CSARTGGFYGYTF
j_gene: TRBJ1-2; v_gene: TRBV12-3/TRBV12-4; len: 15; CDR3aa: CASSLRRTDNYGYTF
j_gene: TRBJ1-2; v_gene: TRBV7-9; len: 13; CDR3aa: CASSLGDLYGYTF
j_gene: TRBJ1-2; v_gene: TRBV30; len: 12; CDR3aa: CAWSVNSDGYTF